This TCR beta chain was obtained from a study of shared clonotypes between healthy human individuals. For the study at large: Aged 18 to 49, the donors were a couple of women and a few men.

Measured with immunoSEQ multiplex PCR; TCRdb has only the in-frame clones, and not every one. Of more than 2 million clones listed, 93% were seen once; the top ten hold roughly 1.7%. Naive CD8 cells lacked CD45RO, underwent positive selection for CCR7 and left out terminally differentiated effector memory CD45RA+ cells. The TCR comes from a man younger than 30 in good health. Some clones in this sample may be carry-over from other donors' samples. The sample comprised naive CD8+ T cells from PBMCs.

For the CDR3, the DNA is TGCGCCAGCAGTGAGGGGCCGACCCGGGACATGGGAATGAACACTGAAGCTTTCTTT. It specifies CASSEGPTRDMGMNTEAFF. The chain is built from TRBV10-2 and TRBJ1-1; D perhaps matches TRBD1 (6 bases). Germline V gives CDR1 WSHSY, CDR2 SAAADI. The V and J ends lost 2 bases and 0 bases respectively, with 22 bases between them. This CDR3 has 19 residues.